This TCR beta chain is from a study of T cell repertoires in cytomegalovirus infection. The overall study: Recently identified HLA-C-restricted and well-studied HLA-B-restricted CMV epitopes were used.

Comments on this clonotype: Its antigen is not known.

Via MiXCR, TCRdb re-called the reads, giving one row per CDR3 protein. The profile shows just over 450,000 distinct CDR3 sequences, more than 40% of them singletons. V was clipped by 5 bases and J by 4 bases, with 15 bases between them. Germline-derived CDR1 and CDR2 are LNHNV and YYDKDF (reference sequence). This CDR3 comprises 15 residues. The chain links TRBV15 to TRBJ2-1, with a possible D match to TRBD2 (5 bases). The source is a human donor in good health (CMV status not recorded). Some clones in this sample may be carry-over from other donors' samples. The sequencing used cultured PBMCs, collected from culture after CMV antigen stimulation. The CDR3 reads CATSPRRSIYNEQFF. The CDR3 DNA sequence: TGTGCCACCAGCCCTCGGAGGTCTATTTACAATGAGCAGTTCTTC.